The clone carrying this T cell receptor beta chain is labeled as medium-sized. Losses at the gene ends were 0 bases for V and 7 bases for J; bases not matched to a gene: 11. There are 18 residues in the CDR3. Germline CDR1 is SGHRS and CDR2 is YFSETQ. These data come from a study of prognosis after radiotherapy for stage I lung cancer. The TCR beta CDR3 region was amplified from genomic DNA, with two rounds of multiplex PCR being used for the amplification. First-round PCR used primers specific to each TRBV and TRBJ gene. TCRdb reprocessed the multiplex PCR reads via MiXCR and lists one record per CDR3 protein. The sample carries about 14,000 distinct CDR3 sequences, roughly 31% recorded once.

This TCR was recovered from a donor over 45 with non-small cell lung cancer. The chain recombines TRBV5-1 with TRBJ2-1; 12 bases map to TRBD2. The sample in question was PBMCs, obtained before or after stereotactic body radiation therapy (not recorded which). The CDR3 sequence: CASSLGLAGGPGLNEQFF. CDR3 sequence (DNA): TGCGCCAGCAGCTTGGGGCTAGCGGGAGGGCCAGGATTGAATGAGCAGTTCTTC.